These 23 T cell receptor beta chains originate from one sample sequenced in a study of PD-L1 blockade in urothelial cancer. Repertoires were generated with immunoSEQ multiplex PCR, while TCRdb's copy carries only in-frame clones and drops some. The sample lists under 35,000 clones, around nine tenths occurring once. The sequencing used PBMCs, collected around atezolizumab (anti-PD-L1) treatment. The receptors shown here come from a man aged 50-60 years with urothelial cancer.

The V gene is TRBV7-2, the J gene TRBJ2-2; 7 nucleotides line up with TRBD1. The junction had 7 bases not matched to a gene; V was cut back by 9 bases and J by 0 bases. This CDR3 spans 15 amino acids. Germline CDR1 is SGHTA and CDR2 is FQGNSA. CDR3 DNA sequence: TGTGCCAGTACTAAGACAGGGACGAACACCGGGGAGCTGTTTTTT. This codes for CASTKTGTNTGELFF. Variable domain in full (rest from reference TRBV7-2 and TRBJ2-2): GAGVSQSPSNKVTEKGKDVELRCDPISGHTALYWYRQSLGQGLEFLIYFQGNSAPDKSGLPSDRFSAERTGGSVSTLTIQRTQQEDSAVYLCASTKTGTNTGELFFGEGSRLTVL.

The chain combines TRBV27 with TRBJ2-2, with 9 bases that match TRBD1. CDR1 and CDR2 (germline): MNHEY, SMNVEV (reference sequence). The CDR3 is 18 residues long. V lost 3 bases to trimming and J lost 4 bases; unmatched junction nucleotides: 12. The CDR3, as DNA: TGTGCCAGCAGTTTCGAGACCGGGACAGGGTTGAGCACCGGGGAGCTGTTTTTT. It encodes CASSFETGTGLSTGELFF.

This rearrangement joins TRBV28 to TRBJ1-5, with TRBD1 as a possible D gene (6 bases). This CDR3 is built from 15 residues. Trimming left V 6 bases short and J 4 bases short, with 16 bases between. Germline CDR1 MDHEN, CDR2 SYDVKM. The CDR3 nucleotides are TGTGCCAGCAGCCCCCCCGGGACACCGAATCAGCCCCAGCATTTT. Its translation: CASSPPGTPNQPQHF.

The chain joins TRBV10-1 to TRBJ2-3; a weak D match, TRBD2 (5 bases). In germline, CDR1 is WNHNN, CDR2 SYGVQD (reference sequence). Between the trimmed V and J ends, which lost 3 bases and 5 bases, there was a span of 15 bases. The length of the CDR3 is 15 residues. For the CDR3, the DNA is TGCGCCAGCAGTGAACAAGCAAATGGAGGAGATACGCAGTATTTT. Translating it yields CASSEQANGGDTQYF.

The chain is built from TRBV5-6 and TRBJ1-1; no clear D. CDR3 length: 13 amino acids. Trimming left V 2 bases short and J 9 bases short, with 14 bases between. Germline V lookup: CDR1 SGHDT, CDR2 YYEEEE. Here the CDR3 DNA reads TGTGCCAGCAGCTTACCCGGCGGACTCCAAGCTTTCTTT. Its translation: CASSLPGGLQAFF. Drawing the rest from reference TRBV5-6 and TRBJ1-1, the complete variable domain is DAGVTQSPTHLIKTRGQQVTLRCSPKSGHDTVSWYQQALGQGPQFIFQYYEEEERQRGNFPDRFSGHQFPNYSSELNVNALLLGDSALYLCASSLPGGLQAFFGQGTRLTVV.

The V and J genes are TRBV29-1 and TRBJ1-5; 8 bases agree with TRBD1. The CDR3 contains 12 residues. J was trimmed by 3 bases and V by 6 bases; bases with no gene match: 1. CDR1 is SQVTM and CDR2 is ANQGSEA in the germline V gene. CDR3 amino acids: CSVGQANQPQHF. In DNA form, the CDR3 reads TGCAGCGTGGGACAGGCCAATCAGCCCCAGCATTTT.

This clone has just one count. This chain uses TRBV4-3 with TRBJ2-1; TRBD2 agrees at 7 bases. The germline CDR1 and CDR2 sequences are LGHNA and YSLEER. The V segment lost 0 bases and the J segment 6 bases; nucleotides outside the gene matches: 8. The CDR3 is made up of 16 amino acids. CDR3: CASSQEGGSVANEQFF. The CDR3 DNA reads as TGCGCCAGCAGCCAAGAGGGCGGGAGTGTGGCCAATGAGCAGTTCTTC.

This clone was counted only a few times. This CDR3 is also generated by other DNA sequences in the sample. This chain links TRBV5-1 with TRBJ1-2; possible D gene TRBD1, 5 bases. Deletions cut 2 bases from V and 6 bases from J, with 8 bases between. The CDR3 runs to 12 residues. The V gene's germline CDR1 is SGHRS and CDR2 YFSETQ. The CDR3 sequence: CASSFGGNGYTF. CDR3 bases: TGCGCCAGCAGCTTTGGGGGGAATGGCTACACCTTC. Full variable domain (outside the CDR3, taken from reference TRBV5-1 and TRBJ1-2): KAGVTQTPRYLIKTRGQQVTLSCSPISGHRSVSWYQQTPGQGLQFLFEYFSETQRNKGNFPGRFSGRQFSNSRSEMNVSTLELGDSALYLCASSFGGNGYTFGSGTRLTVV.

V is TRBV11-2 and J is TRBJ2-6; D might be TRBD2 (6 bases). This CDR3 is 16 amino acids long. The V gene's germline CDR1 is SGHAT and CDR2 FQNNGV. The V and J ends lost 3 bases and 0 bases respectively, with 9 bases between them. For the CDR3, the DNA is TGTGCCAGCAGCTTTAGGAGGGCCTCTGGGGCCAACGTCCTGACTTTC. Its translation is CASSFRRASGANVLTF. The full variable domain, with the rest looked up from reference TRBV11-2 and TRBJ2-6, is EAGVAQSPRYKIIEKRQSVAFWCNPISGHATLYWYQQILGQGPKLLIQFQNNGVVDDSQLPKDRFSAERLKGVDSTLKIQPAKLEDSAVYLCASSFRRASGANVLTFGAGSRLTVL.

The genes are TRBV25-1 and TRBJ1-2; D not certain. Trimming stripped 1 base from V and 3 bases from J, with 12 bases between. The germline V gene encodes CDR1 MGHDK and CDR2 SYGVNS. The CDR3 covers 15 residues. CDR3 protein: CASSEFGGWDYGYTF. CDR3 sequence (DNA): TGTGCCAGCAGTGAATTTGGAGGGTGGGACTATGGCTACACCTTC.

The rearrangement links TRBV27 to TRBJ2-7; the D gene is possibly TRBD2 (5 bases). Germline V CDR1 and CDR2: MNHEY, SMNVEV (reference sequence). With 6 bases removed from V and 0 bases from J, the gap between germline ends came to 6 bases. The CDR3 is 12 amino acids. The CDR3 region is CASSGVSYEQYF. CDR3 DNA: TGTGCCAGCAGCGGGGTCTCCTACGAGCAGTACTTC.

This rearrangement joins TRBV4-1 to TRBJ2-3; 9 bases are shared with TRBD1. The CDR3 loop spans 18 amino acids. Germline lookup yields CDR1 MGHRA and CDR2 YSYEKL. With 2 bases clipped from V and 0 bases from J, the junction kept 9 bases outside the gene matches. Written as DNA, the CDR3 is TGCGCCAGCAGCCAAACCTACAGGGGGCCAGGTAGCACAGATACGCAGTATTTT. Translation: CASSQTYRGPGSTDTQYF.

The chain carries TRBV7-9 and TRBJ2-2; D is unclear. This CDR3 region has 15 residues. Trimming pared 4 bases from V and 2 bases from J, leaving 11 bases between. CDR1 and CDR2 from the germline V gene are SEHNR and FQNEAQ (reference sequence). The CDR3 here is CASSSRLINTGELFF. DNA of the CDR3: TGTGCCAGCAGCTCCCGACTTATCAACACCGGGGAGCTGTTTTTT.

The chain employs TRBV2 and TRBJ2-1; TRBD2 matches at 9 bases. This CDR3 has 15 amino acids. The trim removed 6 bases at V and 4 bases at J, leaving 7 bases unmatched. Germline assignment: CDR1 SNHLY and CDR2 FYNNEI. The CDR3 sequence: CASSLPGLAYNEQFF. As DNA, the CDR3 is TGTGCCAGCAGCCTTCCGGGACTAGCTTACAATGAGCAGTTCTTC.

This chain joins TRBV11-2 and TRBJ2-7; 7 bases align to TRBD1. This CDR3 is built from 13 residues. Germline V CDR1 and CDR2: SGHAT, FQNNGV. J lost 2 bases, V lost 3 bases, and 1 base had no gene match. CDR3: CASSFGTAYEQYF. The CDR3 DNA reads TGTGCCAGCAGCTTTGGGACAGCCTACGAGCAGTACTTC.

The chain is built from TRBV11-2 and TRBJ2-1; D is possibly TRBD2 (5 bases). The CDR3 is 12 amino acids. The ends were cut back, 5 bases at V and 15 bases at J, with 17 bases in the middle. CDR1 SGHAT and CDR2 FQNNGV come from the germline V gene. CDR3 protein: CASSRIADLRFF. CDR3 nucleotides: TGTGCCAGCAGCCGAATCGCGGACTTACGGTTCTTC.

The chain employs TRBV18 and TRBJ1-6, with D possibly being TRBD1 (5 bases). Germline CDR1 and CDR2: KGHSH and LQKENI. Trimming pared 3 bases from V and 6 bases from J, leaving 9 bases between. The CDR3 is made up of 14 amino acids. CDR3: CASSPGGFNSPLHF. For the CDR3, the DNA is TGTGCCAGCTCACCGGGGGGGTTTAATTCACCCCTCCACTTT. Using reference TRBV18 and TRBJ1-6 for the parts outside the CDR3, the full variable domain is NAGVMQNPRHLVRRRGQEARLRCSPMKGHSHVYWYRQLPEEGLKFMVYLQKENIIDESGMPKERFSAEFPKEGPSILRIQQVVRGDSAAYFCASSPGGFNSPLHFGNGTRLTVT.

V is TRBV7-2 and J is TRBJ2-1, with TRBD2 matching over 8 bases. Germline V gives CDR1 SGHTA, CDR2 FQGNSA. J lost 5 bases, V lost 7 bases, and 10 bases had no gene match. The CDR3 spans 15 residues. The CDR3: CASITAAGVHNEQFF. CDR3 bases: TGTGCCAGCATAACAGCAGCGGGAGTCCACAATGAGCAGTTCTTC. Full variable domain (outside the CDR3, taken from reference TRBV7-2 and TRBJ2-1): GAGVSQSPSNKVTEKGKDVELRCDPISGHTALYWYRQSLGQGLEFLIYFQGNSAPDKSGLPSDRFSAERTGGSVSTLTIQRTQQEDSAVYLCASITAAGVHNEQFFGPGTRLTVL.

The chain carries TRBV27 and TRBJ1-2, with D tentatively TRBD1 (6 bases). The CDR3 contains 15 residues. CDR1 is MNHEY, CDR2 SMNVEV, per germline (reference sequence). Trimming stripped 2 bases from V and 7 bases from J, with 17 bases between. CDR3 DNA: TGTGCCAGCAGTTTAAGACAGGCCACGGGTCGTGGCTACACCTTC. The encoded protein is CASSLRQATGRGYTF.

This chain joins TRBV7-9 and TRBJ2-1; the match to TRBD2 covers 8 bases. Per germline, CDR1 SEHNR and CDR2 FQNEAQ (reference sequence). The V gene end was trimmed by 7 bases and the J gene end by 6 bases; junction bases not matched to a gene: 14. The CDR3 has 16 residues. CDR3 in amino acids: CASNPGAGVESNEQFF. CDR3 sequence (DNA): TGTGCCAGCAATCCAGGAGCGGGAGTGGAAAGCAATGAGCAGTTCTTC.

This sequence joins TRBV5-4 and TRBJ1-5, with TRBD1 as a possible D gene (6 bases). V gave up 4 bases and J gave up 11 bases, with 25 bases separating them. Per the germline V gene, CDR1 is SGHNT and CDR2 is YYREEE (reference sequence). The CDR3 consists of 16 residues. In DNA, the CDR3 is TGTGCCAGCAGCGACCAGACAGGCCCTAACGAGGGGGCCCAGCATTTT. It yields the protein CASSDQTGPNEGAQHF.

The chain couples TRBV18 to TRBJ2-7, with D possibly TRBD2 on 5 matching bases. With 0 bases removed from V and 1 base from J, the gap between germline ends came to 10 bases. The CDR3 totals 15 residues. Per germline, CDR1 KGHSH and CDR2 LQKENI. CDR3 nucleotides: TGTGCCAGCTCACCACCATTCGGAGGTTCCTACGAGCAGTACTTC. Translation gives CASSPPFGGSYEQYF.

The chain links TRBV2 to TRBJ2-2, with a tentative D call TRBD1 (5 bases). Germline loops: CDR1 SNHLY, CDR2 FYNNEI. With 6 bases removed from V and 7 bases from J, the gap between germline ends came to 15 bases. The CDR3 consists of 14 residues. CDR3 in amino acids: CASRDGALGGELFF. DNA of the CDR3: TGTGCCAGCAGGGATGGGGCTCTGGGCGGGGAGCTGTTTTTT.